The 26 T cell receptor beta chains below come from one sample, sequenced in a study of blood T cell repertoires in COVID-19 (dated by TCRdb to the early 2020s). The library was made by the immunoSEQ multiplex PCR assay. The table was pulled from immuneACCESS by TCRdb, which kept in-frame rearrangements only. Such tables lose some clones; where checked, under half of the loss comes from unresolved V genes, and the rest has no known cause. Within this sample are over 350,000 clones, with approximately 87% of them counted one time only. Of the sample, around 10% is held by the ten largest clones. Material: PBMCs or T cells enriched from blood (not recorded which). The receptors were sampled from a woman between 50 and 59 years old who had recovered from COVID-19.

The V gene is TRBV27, the J gene TRBJ2-5; D is possibly TRBD2 (5 bases). The ends were cut back, 8 bases at V and 5 bases at J, with 15 bases in the middle. The CDR3 sequence is 13 residues long. CDR1 MNHEY and CDR2 SMNVEV come from the germline V gene (reference sequence). CDR3 sequence reads: CASGPDSRETQYF. Written as DNA, the CDR3 is TGTGCCAGCGGACCGGACTCGAGGGAGACCCAGTACTTC.

The CDR3 protein is CASSYRGEEQPQHF. CDR3 nucleotides: TGTGCCAGTAGCTACAGGGGTGAGGAGCAGCCCCAGCATTTT. This chain connects TRBV19 to TRBJ1-5; the match to TRBD1 covers 7 bases. With 6 bases clipped from V and 7 bases from J, the junction kept 9 bases outside the gene matches. The CDR3 is 14 residues long. Looked up from germline, CDR1 is LNHDA and CDR2 is SQIVND (reference sequence).

This chain uses TRBV4-1 with TRBJ1-4; D uncertain. The CDR3 consists of 14 residues. V lost 7 bases and J lost 0, with 9 bases in between. Germline V lookup: CDR1 MGHRA, CDR2 YSYEKL. CDR3 region: CASNKYATNEKLFF. The CDR3 DNA sequence: TGCGCCAGCAACAAATATGCAACTAATGAAAAACTGTTTTTT.

The V and J genes are TRBV6-5 and TRBJ1-1; D is unclear. Trimming took off 2 bases at V and 0 bases at J, with 10 bases between the two ends. Germline V gene data show CDR1 as MNHEY and CDR2 as SVGAGI. The CDR3 spans 15 residues. In DNA, the CDR3 is TGTGCCAGCAGTTACAAGAGGCGGATGAACACTGAAGCTTTCTTT. Protein sequence: CASSYKRRMNTEAFF.

The gene calls are TRBV10-3 and TRBJ1-1; tentative D call: TRBD1 (6 bases). Germline-derived CDR1 and CDR2 are ENHRY and SYGVKD. Trimming removed 2 bases from V and 0 bases from J, with 13 bases in between. The CDR3 is made up of 16 amino acids. The CDR3 sequence: CAISETGFVMNTEAFF. In DNA form, the CDR3 reads TGTGCCATCAGTGAGACAGGGTTCGTAATGAACACTGAAGCTTTCTTT.

The gene calls are TRBV19 and TRBJ1-2; 8 bases align to TRBD1. CDR3 length: 14 residues. Germline loops: CDR1 LNHDA, CDR2 SQIVND (reference sequence). Losses at the gene ends were 6 bases for V and 2 bases for J; bases not matched to a gene: 5. Here the CDR3 DNA reads TGTGCCAGTAGCAGTGACAGGGGAAACTATGGCTACACCTTC. This gives the protein CASSSDRGNYGYTF.

V gene TRBV27 combines with J gene TRBJ1-5; 10 bases map to TRBD1. Germline V lookup: CDR1 MNHEY, CDR2 SMNVEV (reference sequence). Trimming removed 5 bases from V and 1 base from J; junction bases left unmatched: 8. The CDR3 is 17 amino acids. The CDR3, as DNA: TGTGCCAGCAGTGACAGGGGGCTCGTCTACAGCAATCAGCCCCAGCATTTT. Translating gives CASSDRGLVYSNQPQHF.

This sequence joins TRBV7-2 and TRBJ1-1; TRBD1 is a possible D gene (5 bases). This CDR3 is 13 amino acids long. V dropped 6 bases and J dropped 2 bases, with 10 bases sitting between them. The V gene's germline CDR1 is SGHTA and CDR2 FQGNSA. The DNA for the CDR3 is TGTGCCAGCAGAAGACAGATCAACACTGAAGCTTTCTTT. Its translation: CASRRQINTEAFF. Using reference TRBV7-2 and TRBJ1-1 for the parts outside the CDR3, the full variable domain is GAGVSQSPSNKVTEKGKDVELRCDPISGHTALYWYRQSLGQGLEFLIYFQGNSAPDKSGLPSDRFSAERTGGSVSTLTIQRTQQEDSAVYLCASRRQINTEAFFGQGTRLTVV.

The V call is TRBV6-2 or TRBV6-3, the J call TRBJ1-1; tentative D call: TRBD1 (6 bases). The V and J ends lost 3 bases and 13 bases respectively, with 12 bases between them. Germline CDR1 and CDR2: MNHEY and SVGEGT. The length of the CDR3 is 11 residues. The DNA for the CDR3 is TGTGCCAGCAGTTATCACGGACAGTGTTTCTTT. As protein: CASSYHGQCFF.

The gene calls are TRBV6-5 and TRBJ2-3; 10 nucleotides match TRBD2. CDR1 and CDR2 (germline): MNHEY, SVGAGI. After removal of 6 bases from V and 5 bases from J, the junction contained 8 bases not matched to a gene. The CDR3 loop spans 15 amino acids. CDR3 sequence reads: CASSISGGPGDTQYF. CDR3 DNA sequence: TGTGCCAGCAGCATTAGCGGGGGGCCTGGAGATACGCAGTATTTT.

The rearrangement joins TRBV11-2 to TRBJ1-1; possible D gene TRBD1, 6 bases. The CDR3 spans 17 residues. Deletions cut 2 bases from V and 1 base from J, with 17 bases between. CDR1 and CDR2 (germline): SGHAT, FQNNGV. The CDR3 protein is CASSLYQRRGENTEAFF. The DNA of the CDR3 is TGTGCCAGCAGCTTATACCAACGCAGGGGAGAGAACACTGAAGCTTTCTTT.

The chain combines TRBV30 with TRBJ1-6; the match to TRBD1 covers 9 bases. The germline gives CDR1 GTSNPN, CDR2 SVGIG (reference sequence). The CDR3 is 15 amino acids. Trimming took 2 bases from V and 12 from J; bases not matched to a gene: 11. The CDR3 here is CAWSPRDRVIGPLHF. CDR3 bases: TGTGCCTGGAGTCCCCGGGACAGGGTTATCGGACCCCTCCACTTT.

The CDR3 protein is CASSASSGAYNEQFF. The CDR3 DNA is TGTGCCAGCAGCGCCAGTAGCGGGGCTTACAATGAGCAGTTCTTC. The chain uses TRBV9 and TRBJ2-1, with 8 nucleotides matching TRBD2. The V gene end was trimmed by 3 bases and the J gene end by 4 bases; junction bases not matched to a gene: 6. Germline V gives CDR1 SGDLS, CDR2 YYNGEE. The CDR3 has 15 residues.

V usage is TRBV29-1 and J usage is TRBJ2-7; D gene ambiguous. Germline loops: CDR1 SQVTM, CDR2 ANQGSEA. V was cut by 6 bases and J by 2 bases, with 8 bases left in between. There are 11 residues in the CDR3. The CDR3 loop reads CSVDSAYEQYF. The CDR3 bases are TGCAGCGTCGACTCCGCCTACGAGCAGTACTTC.

This clone was counted a few times. The J gene is TRBJ1-1, the V gene TRBV7-8; D is ambiguous. The CDR3 length is 13 residues. From germline, CDR1 is SGHVS and CDR2 FQNEAQ. V lost 3 bases and J lost 3, with 8 bases in between. The CDR3 DNA is TGTGCCAGCAGCTTCTTTCTTGACACTGAAGCTTTCTTT. It is translated as CASSFFLDTEAFF.

The rearrangement links TRBV19 to TRBJ2-1; 8 nucleotides align to TRBD2. Germline V gene lookup returns CDR1 LNHDA and CDR2 SQIVND (reference sequence). Losses at the gene ends were 2 bases for V and 9 bases for J; bases not matched to a gene: 9. This CDR3 comprises 15 residues. CDR3 DNA: TGTGCCAGTAGTATACTGAGCGGGGGCGCGGGTGAGCAGTTCTTC. Translation: CASSILSGGAGEQFF.

Only one count was recorded for this clone. V gene TRBV24-1 combines with J gene TRBJ2-7; 7 nucleotides agree with TRBD1. Germline V gives CDR1 KGHDR, CDR2 SFDVKD. This CDR3 spans 14 amino acids. With 4 bases clipped from V and 5 bases from J, the junction kept 7 bases outside the gene matches. This CDR3 reads CATSEEGQRNEQYF. CDR3 nucleotide sequence: TGTGCCACCAGTGAAGAGGGACAGCGGAACGAGCAGTACTTC.

This clone has just a few counts. The chain employs TRBV5-4 and TRBJ2-7; D may be TRBD1 (6 bases). The CDR3 is 13 residues long. Germline-derived CDR1 and CDR2 are SGHNT and YYREEE (reference sequence). The V end lost 9 bases, the J end lost 0 bases, and 13 bases lay between the germline ends. The CDR3 DNA is TGTGCCATGAACAGGGTTAACTCCTACGAGCAGTACTTC. It codes for CAMNRVNSYEQYF.

The CDR3 reads CASSDYRGTNEKLFF. In DNA form, the CDR3 reads TGTGCCAGTAGTGATTACAGGGGAACTAATGAAAAACTGTTTTTT. The chain combines TRBV19 with TRBJ1-4; TRBD1 aligns across 7 bases. V was pared by 5 bases and J by 1 base, with 4 bases of the junction left unmatched. This CDR3 region has 15 residues. Germline CDR1 LNHDA, CDR2 SQIVND (reference sequence).

This clone was detected once. This chain uses TRBV27 with TRBJ2-5; 7 bases fit TRBD1. V lost 5 bases to trimming and J lost 4 bases; unmatched junction nucleotides: 10. This CDR3 is built from 15 residues. Germline V gives CDR1 MNHEY, CDR2 SMNVEV (reference sequence). Here the CDR3 DNA reads TGTGCCAGCAGTCCCTCCGACAGGGCTGGAGAGACCCAGTACTTC. This encodes CASSPSDRAGETQYF.

This sequence joins TRBV5-1 and TRBJ1-1; 9 bases align to TRBD1. Trimming took 4 bases from V and 0 from J; bases not matched to a gene: 10. Looked up from germline, CDR1 is SGHRS and CDR2 is YFSETQ. This CDR3 has 17 amino acids. CDR3 in amino acids: CASSTGTGLVMNTEAFF. The CDR3 coding sequence is TGCGCCAGCAGCACCGGGACAGGGCTGGTAATGAACACTGAAGCTTTCTTT.

The V call is TRBV10-3, the J call TRBJ1-1, with 7 bases lining up with TRBD1. From germline, CDR1 is ENHRY and CDR2 SYGVKD. This CDR3 spans 18 amino acids. Trimming cost V 0 bases and J 3 bases; bases outside gene matches: 13. CDR3 region: CAISESAAGGRGDTEAFF. The CDR3 nucleotides are TGTGCCATCAGTGAGTCGGCGGCAGGGGGTCGAGGGGACACTGAAGCTTTCTTT.

The chain has TRBV27 and TRBJ1-1, with TRBD1 matching over 10 bases. The germline gives CDR1 MNHEY, CDR2 SMNVEV (reference sequence). V trimming: 2 bases; J trimming: 0 bases; junction bases outside the gene matches: 0. The CDR3 length is 15 residues. The CDR3 region has the DNA TGTGCCAGCAGTTTAGGGACAGGGGTGAACACTGAAGCTTTCTTT. As protein: CASSLGTGVNTEAFF.

This clone has more than one count but fewer than ten. The chain recombines TRBV4-1 with TRBJ1-3, with a possible D match to TRBD1 (5 bases). Germline CDR1 MGHRA, CDR2 YSYEKL. V was shortened by 0 bases and J by 2 bases, with 11 bases between the two germline ends. The CDR3 spans 16 residues. In nucleotides, the CDR3 is TGCGCCAGCAGCCAAGATCAGGGATTAACTGGAAACACCATATATTTT. As protein: CASSQDQGLTGNTIYF.

This clone was picked up one time. DNA for the CDR3: TGTGCCTGGGCGCGGACAGGGTGGAATTCACCCCTCCACTTT. Amino acids: CAWARTGWNSPLHF. The chain is built from TRBV30 and TRBJ1-6; TRBD1 matches at 8 bases. The CDR3 totals 14 residues. J was trimmed by 7 bases and V by 5 bases; bases with no gene match: 7. Germline loops: CDR1 GTSNPN, CDR2 SVGIG (reference sequence).

This chain joins TRBV5-4 and TRBJ1-1, with TRBD1 as a possible D gene (6 bases). The length of the CDR3 is 15 residues. Deletions cut 4 bases from V and 3 bases from J, with 16 bases between. Germline CDR1 reads SGHNT; CDR2 reads YYREEE (reference sequence). CDR3 coding DNA: TGTGCCAGCAGCCCGCATCTACCAGGGGACACTGAAGCTTTCTTT. Protein sequence: CASSPHLPGDTEAFF.